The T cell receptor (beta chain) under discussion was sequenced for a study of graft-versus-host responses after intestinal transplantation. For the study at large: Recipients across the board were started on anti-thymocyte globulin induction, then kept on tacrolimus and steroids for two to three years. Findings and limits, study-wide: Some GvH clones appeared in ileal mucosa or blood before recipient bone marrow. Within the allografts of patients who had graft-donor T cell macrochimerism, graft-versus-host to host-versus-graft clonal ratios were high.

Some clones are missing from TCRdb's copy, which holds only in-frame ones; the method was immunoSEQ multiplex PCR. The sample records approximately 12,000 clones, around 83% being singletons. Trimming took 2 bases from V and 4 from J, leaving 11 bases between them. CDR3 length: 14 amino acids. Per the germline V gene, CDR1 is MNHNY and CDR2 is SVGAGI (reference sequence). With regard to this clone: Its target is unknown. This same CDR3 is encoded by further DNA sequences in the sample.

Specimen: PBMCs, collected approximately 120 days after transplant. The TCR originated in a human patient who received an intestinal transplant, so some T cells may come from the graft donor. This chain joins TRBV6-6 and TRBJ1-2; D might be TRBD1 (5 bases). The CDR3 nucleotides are TGTGCCAGCAGTTACACCGGGGACTCCTATGGCTACACCTTC. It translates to CASSYTGDSYGYTF.